This T cell receptor (beta chain) was identified in a study of cytomegalovirus exposure and HLA in healthy donors. PCR employed 60 Vbeta and 13 Jbeta primers. TCRdb's table, derived via immunoSEQ multiplex PCR, lists solely in-frame clones and lacks some. The table includes some 150,000 clones, roughly 79% detected once. Study-wide results and caveats: A later look showed TCR association rates differing by HLA locus, highest for DRB1 and lowest for HLA-C.

Details on this clone: Its matching antigen is unknown.

Germline V gene data show CDR1 as MNHNS and CDR2 as SASEGT. This CDR3 is built from 13 residues. V was shortened by 7 bases and J by 2 bases, with 12 bases between the two germline ends. The V gene is TRBV6-1, the J gene TRBJ2-7; D perhaps matches TRBD2 (5 bases). This TCR derives from a woman between 45 and 65 years old in good health and CMV-seronegative. The sample comprised PBMCs. CDR3 nucleotide sequence: TGTGCCAGCACCCGTCCCGGGACCTACGAGCAGTACTTC. This encodes CASTRPGTYEQYF.